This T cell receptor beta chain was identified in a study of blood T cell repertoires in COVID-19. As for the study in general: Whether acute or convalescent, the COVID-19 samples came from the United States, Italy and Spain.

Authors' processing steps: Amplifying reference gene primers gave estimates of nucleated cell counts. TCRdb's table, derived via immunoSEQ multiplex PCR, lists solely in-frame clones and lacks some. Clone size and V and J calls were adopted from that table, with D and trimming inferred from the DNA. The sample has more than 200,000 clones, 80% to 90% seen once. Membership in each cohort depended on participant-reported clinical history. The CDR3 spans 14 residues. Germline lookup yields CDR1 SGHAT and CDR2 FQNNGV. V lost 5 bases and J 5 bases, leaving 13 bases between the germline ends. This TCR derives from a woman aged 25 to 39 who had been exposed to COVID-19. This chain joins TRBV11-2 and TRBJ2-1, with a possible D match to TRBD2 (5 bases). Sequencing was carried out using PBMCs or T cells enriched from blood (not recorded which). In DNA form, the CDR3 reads TGTGCCAGCAGCCCGTTGTCGGGGAACAATGAGCAGTTCTTC. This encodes CASSPLSGNNEQFF.